This T cell receptor (beta chain) was captured by sequencing in a study of shared clonotypes between healthy human individuals. Looked up from germline, CDR1 is LGHNA and CDR2 is YSLEER. V was shortened by 5 bases and J by 3 bases, with 12 bases between the two germline ends. This CDR3 is built from 14 residues. Sequenced by immunoSEQ multiplex PCR; TCRdb stores in-frame clones only, minus some. The sample yields about 2.4 million clones, 93% seen once. This clone was seen just once. The receptor's source is a young man in good health. Some clones in this sample may be carry-over from other donors' samples. The V gene is TRBV4-3, the J gene TRBJ2-3, with D uncertain. Sequenced input: naive CD4+ T cells from PBMCs. Subset described: CD45RA+ positively selected. Here the CDR3 reads CASSSAGRTDTQYF. The CDR3 DNA follows: TGCGCCAGCAGCAGCGCAGGTCGGACAGATACGCAGTATTTT.